The rows below give T cell receptor beta chains drawn from one sample of a study of T cells in tuberculosis. Assay: immunoSEQ multiplex PCR; the TCRdb copy retains only in-frame clones and omits some. The table includes tens of thousands of clones, roughly 93% detected once. Sequenced input: CD1b-GMM tetramer-negative cells sorted from PBMCs. Every receptor here comes from an adult woman with latent tuberculosis. Both conserved end residues are part of each CDR3. A D gene is named only where the DNA matches it firmly. Size tells how often a clone was seen (once, few, many) or the class of an expanded clone, and some rows leave it out.

d_gene	abundance	v_gene	j_gene	CDR3nt	CDR3aa
NA	NA	TRBV10-1	TRBJ1-4	TGCGCCAGCAGTGAGTCTATCGGTAATGAAAAACTGTTTTTT	CASSESIGNEKLFF
TRBD2	NA	TRBV5-4	TRBJ2-2	TGTGCCAGCAGCTTGGGGGGACTAGCGGGGGGTTCCGGGGAGCTGTTTTTT	CASSLGGLAGGSGELFF
NA	NA	TRBV14	TRBJ2-3	TGTGCCAGCAGCCAACTCAGGGTCGGGGATACGCAGTATTTT	CASSQLRVGDTQYF
NA	NA	TRBV7-6	TRBJ2-3	TGTGCCAGCAGCTATTCCGGGGTGAGCACAGATACGCAGTATTTT	CASSYSGVSTDTQYF
TRBD1	NA	TRBV2	TRBJ1-1	TGTGCCAGCAGTAAGACAGGGGTGAACACTGAAGCTTTCTTT	CASSKTGVNTEAFF
TRBD1	NA	TRBV18	TRBJ1-5	TGTGCCAGCTCAACAGGGGGCGGAAATCAGCCCCAGCATTTT	CASSTGGGNQPQHF
NA	NA	TRBV6-1	TRBJ2-1	TGTGCCAGCAGTGCCACCGGGACTGTATACAATGAGCAGTTCTTC	CASSATGTVYNEQFF
TRBD2	NA	TRBV5-4	TRBJ2-1	TGTGCCAGCAGCTTGTCTAGCGGGGGCAGAAACAATGAGCAGTTCTTC	CASSLSSGGRNNEQFF
TRBD1	NA	TRBV7-8	TRBJ2-2	TGTGCCAGCAGCTCACAGGGGGCGAACACCGGGGAGCTGTTTTTT	CASSSQGANTGELFF
TRBD1	once	TRBV28	TRBJ1-2	TGTGCCAGCAGAGATACAGGGGGCGCTGGCTACACCTTC	CASRDTGGAGYTF
NA	once	TRBV10-3	TRBJ1-3	TGTGCCATGGCCTCTGGAAACACCATATATTTT	CAMASGNTIYF
NA	NA	TRBV5-6	TRBJ1-1	TGTGCCAGCAGCCACAAGCTAGACCCCTACACTGAAGCTTTCTTT	CASSHKLDPYTEAFF
NA	NA	TRBV14	TRBJ1-1	TGTGCCAGCAGCCAAGATCGAGGGTGGGGTGAAGCTTTCTTT	CASSQDRGWGEAFF
NA	NA	TRBV12-5	TRBJ2-2	TGTGCTAGTGAATCCTCAATTTTCTCGAGAGGACAGATGAACACCGGGGAGCTGTTTTTT	CASESSIFSRGQMNTGELFF
TRBD2	NA	TRBV6-4	TRBJ2-1	TGTGCCTCAGCAGTGGGGAGCGGGGGGATCCATGAGCAGTTCTTC	CASAVGSGGIHEQFF
TRBD2	NA	TRBV2	TRBJ2-3	TGTGCCAGCAGCAGGACTAGCGGAGGCACAGATACGCAGTATTTT	CASSRTSGGTDTQYF
TRBD2	NA	TRBV2	TRBJ2-3	TGTGCCAGCAGTGAAGAGGTGGCGGGGGGCGGAGATACGCAGTATTTT	CASSEEVAGGGDTQYF
TRBD1	NA	TRBV6-5	TRBJ1-6	TGTGCCAGCAGGCGTACCGGGACAGGGGGTTCACCCCTCCACTTT	CASRRTGTGGSPLHF
TRBD1	NA	TRBV5-1	TRBJ1-6	TGCGCCAGCAGCTTGGCAGGACAGGGGGACAATAATTCACCCCTCCACTTT	CASSLAGQGDNNSPLHF
NA	NA	TRBV5-6	TRBJ2-7	TGTGCCAGCAGCTTGGGCGGGTTTCGCGGAGCCGGGCAGTACTTC	CASSLGGFRGAGQYF
TRBD2	NA	TRBV10-3	TRBJ2-2	TGTGCCACTTCAACGGGGGGGCCAAGGGAGCTGTTTTTT	CATSTGGPRELFF
NA	once	TRBV7-6	TRBJ2-2	TGTGCCAGCAGCTGGATACCGGGACTTAACACCGGGGAGCTGTTTTTT	CASSWIPGLNTGELFF
NA	NA	TRBV5-8	TRBJ1-2	TGTGCCAGCAGCTCCGGACAAATCACGAACTATGGCTACACCTTC	CASSSGQITNYGYTF
NA	NA	TRBV9	TRBJ2-5	TGTGCCAGCAGCGTTAATAGCGGAGACTCCCAAGAGACCCAGTACTTC	CASSVNSGDSQETQYF
TRBD1	NA	TRBV2	TRBJ1-4	TGTGCCAGCAGTGTCCCGGGACAGGGGGCAACTAATGAAAAACTGTTTTTT	CASSVPGQGATNEKLFF
TRBD1	NA	TRBV10-3	TRBJ1-2	TGTGCCATCAGAGACGACGGACAGGGCGGGGGCTACACCTTC	CAIRDDGQGGGYTF
TRBD2	NA	TRBV4-1	TRBJ2-3	TGCGCCAGCAGCCAAGTCCCGCCGGGGCGGGGGTTAGATACGCAGTATTTT	CASSQVPPGRGLDTQYF
TRBD2	NA	TRBV30	TRBJ2-1	TGTGCCTGGAGGGCACTAGCGGGAGACTACAATGAGCAGTTCTTC	CAWRALAGDYNEQFF
TRBD2	NA	TRBV28	TRBJ2-1	TGTGCCAGCAGCCCCCGGGGGGGCGTAGGATACAATGAGCAGTTCTTC	CASSPRGGVGYNEQFF
TRBD1	NA	TRBV6-5	TRBJ1-2	TGTGCCAGCAGTTACGAGGACAGGGGGTACTATGGCTACACCTTC	CASSYEDRGYYGYTF
TRBD2	NA	TRBV12-5	TRBJ2-2	TGTGCTAGTGGTTTGGCCGGACTAGCAGCGAACACCGGGGAGCTGTTTTTT	CASGLAGLAANTGELFF
TRBD1	once	TRBV5-4	TRBJ2-7	TGTGCCAGCAGCAAGGACAGGGGCTACGAGCAGTACTTC	CASSKDRGYEQYF
NA	once	TRBV4-1	TRBJ2-5	TGCGCCAGCAGCCTCTCCGGCAGCGGGCGGGAGACCCAGTACTTC	CASSLSGSGRETQYF
TRBD2	NA	TRBV2	TRBJ2-1	TGTGCCAGCAGTTCCGGGACTCCTCCCCCGGGGGGGCAGTTCTTC	CASSSGTPPPGGQFF
TRBD1	NA	TRBV7-9	TRBJ1-1	TGTGCCAGCAGTTATCAGGGGGTGGACACTGAAGCTTTCTTT	CASSYQGVDTEAFF
NA	few	TRBV6-4	TRBJ1-5	TGTGCCAGCAGTGACTCCGCGGGTAATCAGCCCCAGCATTTT	CASSDSAGNQPQHF
NA	NA	TRBV28	TRBJ1-6	TGTGCCAGCAGTCCCACAGGGTGGACGAACAATGTCCTCCACTTT	CASSPTGWTNNVLHF
NA	NA	TRBV9	TRBJ2-1	TGTGCCAGCAACCGGGACTCGCCTGCCACTGAGCAGTTCTTC	CASNRDSPATEQFF
NA	NA	TRBV7-6	TRBJ2-3	TGTGCCAGCAGCTTGGGTGGGCCCACAGATACGCAGTATTTT	CASSLGGPTDTQYF
NA	NA	TRBV4-1	TRBJ1-2	TGCGCCAGCAGCCCCGAGACGGGAAGAAACTATGGCTACACCTTC	CASSPETGRNYGYTF
NA	NA	TRBV6-4	TRBJ2-3	TGTGCCAGCAGTGACGGGATCGGGGATGTAGATACGCAGTATTTT	CASSDGIGDVDTQYF
NA	NA	TRBV5-1	TRBJ2-5	TGCGCCAGCAACCAGACACCGGAAGAGACCCAGTACTTC	CASNQTPEETQYF
TRBD1	NA	TRBV5-4	TRBJ2-6	TGTGCCAGCAGCTCACAGGGGGCGTACGGGGCCAACGTCCTGACTTTC	CASSSQGAYGANVLTF
TRBD1	NA	TRBV5-8	TRBJ1-2	TGTGCCAGCAGCCGGAGGGGTACTGGGACAGGGTATGGCTACACCTTC	CASSRRGTGTGYGYTF
TRBD1	NA	TRBV2	TRBJ1-4	TGTGCCAGCAAAGGAGACAGGGGGCATGAAAAACTGTTTTTT	CASKGDRGHEKLFF
NA	NA	TRBV10-3	TRBJ2-5	TGTGCCATCAGTAGACAGTTCCAAGAGACCCAGTACTTC	CAISRQFQETQYF
TRBD2	once	TRBV4-1	TRBJ2-1	TGCGCCAGCAGCCACCCAACCGGGACTAGCATCAATGAGCAGTTCTTC	CASSHPTGTSINEQFF
TRBD1	NA	TRBV16	TRBJ2-3	TGTGCCAGCAGCCGGAGTTCGGGGACAGGGGCCATTAGCACAGATACGCAGTATTTT	CASSRSSGTGAISTDTQYF
NA	NA	TRBV2	TRBJ1-5	TGTGCCAGCAGTGAGCACAGGGATGTTCAGCCCCAGCATTTT	CASSEHRDVQPQHF
NA	NA	TRBV28	TRBJ2-2	TGTGCCAGCAGTTTATTCGCGAACACCGGGGAGCTGTTTTTT	CASSLFANTGELFF
NA	NA	TRBV19	TRBJ1-6	TGTGCCAGTAGTCGATCGGACAGTTATTCACCCCTCCACTTT	CASSRSDSYSPLHF
TRBD1	NA	TRBV5-1	TRBJ1-2	TGCGCCAGCAGCGCAACAGGGGGTAACTATGGCTACACCTTC	CASSATGGNYGYTF
NA	NA	TRBV19	TRBJ1-5	TGTGCCAGTAGTACAGGAAGCAATCAGCCCCAGCATTTT	CASSTGSNQPQHF
TRBD2	NA	TRBV5-4	TRBJ2-2	TGTGCCAGCAGCCCCGGACTAGCGATTAAATCCACCGGGGAGCTGTTTTTT	CASSPGLAIKSTGELFF
TRBD2	NA	TRBV5-6	TRBJ2-1	TGTGCCAGCAGCTTGAGGGCTAGCGGGGGGGCCCCCAATGAGCAGTTCTTC	CASSLRASGGAPNEQFF
NA	NA	TRBV4-3	TRBJ1-5	TGCGCCAGCAGCCAAGATCTTTTCAGGGCGGGGATTGGCAATCAGCCCCAGCATTTT	CASSQDLFRAGIGNQPQHF
TRBD1	NA	TRBV7-9	TRBJ2-5	TGTGCCAGCACCCCAGGGGGCGGACCCCAGTACTTC	CASTPGGGPQYF
NA	NA	TRBV6-6	TRBJ2-3	TGTGCCAGCAGTCGTCAGACAGGCACAGATACGCAGTATTTT	CASSRQTGTDTQYF
TRBD1	NA	TRBV7-8	TRBJ2-2	TGTGCCAGCAGCACTGGACAGGGGGCGAACACCGGGGAGCTGTTTTTT	CASSTGQGANTGELFF